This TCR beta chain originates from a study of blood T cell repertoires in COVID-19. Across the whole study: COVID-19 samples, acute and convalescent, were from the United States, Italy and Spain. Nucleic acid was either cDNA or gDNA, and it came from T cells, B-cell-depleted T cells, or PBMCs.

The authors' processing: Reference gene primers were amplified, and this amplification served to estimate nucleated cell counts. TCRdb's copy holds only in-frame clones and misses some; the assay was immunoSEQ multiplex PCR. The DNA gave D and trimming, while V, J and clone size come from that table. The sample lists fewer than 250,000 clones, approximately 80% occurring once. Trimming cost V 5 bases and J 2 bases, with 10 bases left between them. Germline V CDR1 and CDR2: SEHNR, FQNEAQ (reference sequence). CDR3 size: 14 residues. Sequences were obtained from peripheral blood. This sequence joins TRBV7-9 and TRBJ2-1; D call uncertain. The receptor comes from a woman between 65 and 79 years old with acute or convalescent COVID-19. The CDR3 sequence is CASSRMGPYNEQFF. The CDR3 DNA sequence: TGTGCCAGCAGCCGAATGGGCCCCTACAATGAGCAGTTCTTC.